The clone carrying this T cell receptor (beta chain) was found many times. Its matching antigen is unknown. The data belong to a study of post-analysis software for immune sequencing data. Findings and caveats of the study: Controls had lower frequencies than patients of roughly five TRBV segments, which included TRBV5-6, TRBV5-1 and TRBV20-1.

Germline CDR1 MNHNY, CDR2 SVGAGI (reference sequence). Trimming shortened V by 4 bases and J by 6 bases, and 11 bases separated the two germline ends. The length of the CDR3 is 13 residues. TCR beta libraries were prepared from cDNA with unique molecular identifiers. TCRdb passed the PCR reads through MiXCR, listing each CDR3 protein once. The top ten hold around 5.2% of the sample, which has approximately 260,000 distinct CDR3 sequences, 35% to 40% seen once. Sequenced material: blood. The receptor was derived from a girl between 10 and 17 years old with multiple sclerosis. The chain couples TRBV6-6 to TRBJ2-3; D perhaps matches TRBD1 (6 bases). For the CDR3, the DNA is TGTGCCAGCAGTTCACAGGGTTCGGATACGCAGTATTTT. It codes for CASSSQGSDTQYF.